The 10 T cell receptor beta chains listed next were all sequenced from one sample in a study of T cells in Graves' hyperthyroidism and ophthalmopathy. The source material, RNA transcripts, was used to amplify TCR beta CDR3 regions. First-round RT-PCR with HTBI primers amplified the TCR CDR3 region. One entry per CDR3 protein, called by TCRdb with MiXCR from the multiplex PCR reads. The table lists some 600,000 distinct CDR3 sequences, about half of them singletons. Material: peripheral blood or thyroid tissue (not recorded which). Receptors originate from a young woman with Graves' hyperthyroidism.

V usage is TRBV2 and J usage is TRBJ2-5; the match to TRBD2 covers 7 bases. Germline V lookup: CDR1 SNHLY, CDR2 FYNNEI. V shed 6 bases, J shed 3 bases, and the junction held 10 bases outside the gene matches. This CDR3 has 15 residues. CDR3 in amino acids: CASSQDAAGKETQYF. DNA of the CDR3: TGTGCCAGCAGCCAAGATGCAGCGGGAAAAGAGACCCAGTACTTC.

This rearrangement joins TRBV7-9 to TRBJ2-5; a weak D match, TRBD2 (5 bases). The J call may be mistaken, given a closer DNA end match to TRBJ2-1. This CDR3 is built from 14 residues. Germline CDR1 reads SEHNR; CDR2 reads FQNEAQ (reference sequence). The DNA for the CDR3 is TGTGCCAGCAGCTTAGATTACGGGAACGATGAGCAGTTCTTC. Protein: CASSLDYGNDEQFF.

This clonotype was seen a handful of times. The chain couples TRBV6-5 to TRBJ1-1; 8 positions agree with TRBD1. CDR1 MNHEY and CDR2 SVGAGI come from the germline V gene. The CDR3 totals 14 residues. The trim removed 2 bases at V and 6 bases at J, leaving 5 bases unmatched. The CDR3 DNA is TGTGCCAGCAGTTACGGACAGGGTGAGGCTGAAGCTTTCTTT. Its translation: CASSYGQGEAEAFF.

The chain is built from TRBV24-1 and TRBJ2-2; a weak D match, TRBD2 (6 bases). Deletions cut 4 bases from V and 7 bases from J, with 18 bases between. There are 16 residues in the CDR3. Looked up from germline, CDR1 is KGHDR and CDR2 is SFDVKD. CDR3 DNA sequence: TGTGCCACCAGTGACCCTCAGACTAGTAGCATCGGGGAGCTGTTTTTT. Protein: CATSDPQTSSIGELFF.

In this sample, this clonotype turned up a few times. The chain has TRBV20-1 and TRBJ1-6; tentative D call: TRBD1 (5 bases). The CDR3 is made up of 14 amino acids. Germline V gene data show CDR1 as DFQATT and CDR2 as SNEGSKA (reference sequence). V lost 0 bases, J lost 6 bases, and 9 bases lay in between. The CDR3 loop is CSARDLRGNSPLHF. The CDR3 bases are TGCAGTGCTAGAGATCTGAGGGGTAATTCACCCCTCCACTTT.

This chain uses TRBV25-1 with TRBJ1-1; D may be TRBD1 (6 bases). The CDR3 totals 16 residues. The germline gives CDR1 MGHDK, CDR2 SYGVNS. V lost 5 bases and J 1 base, leaving 17 bases between the germline ends. The CDR3 DNA reads TGTGCCAGCAGTCACTCTCAGGGGCAGGGGAACACTGAAGCTTTCTTT. Translation gives CASSHSQGQGNTEAFF. Using reference TRBV25-1 and TRBJ1-1 for the parts outside the CDR3, the full variable domain is EADIYQTPRYLVIGTGKKITLECSQTMGHDKMYWYQQDPGMELHLIHYSYGVNSTEKGDLSSESTVSRIRTEHFPLTLESARPSHTSQYLCASSHSQGQGNTEAFFGQGTRLTVV.

V gene TRBV24-1 combines with J gene TRBJ2-5, with D perhaps assigned TRBD1 or TRBD2 (5 bases each). Germline CDR1 and CDR2: KGHDR and SFDVKD. With 1 base removed from V and 4 bases from J, the gap between germline ends came to 18 bases. The CDR3 is made up of 17 amino acids. The CDR3 here is CATSDFGGPSPPETQYF. CDR3 in DNA: TGTGCCACCAGTGATTTTGGGGGACCTAGCCCACCAGAGACCCAGTACTTC.

V and J are TRBV19 and TRBJ1-1; the match to TRBD1 covers 7 bases. Trimming at V came to 3 bases and at J to 5 bases, leaving 6 bases not matched to a gene. Germline CDR1 LNHDA, CDR2 SQIVND (reference sequence). The CDR3 consists of 14 residues. CDR3 in DNA: TGTGCCAGTAGTATTGACAGGGAGAGGACTGAAGCTTTCTTT. Its translation is CASSIDRERTEAFF.

This chain links TRBV25-1 with TRBJ1-2, with TRBD1 as a possible D gene (6 bases). V lost 7 bases and J lost 5, with 17 bases in between. This CDR3 is built from 14 residues. Per the germline V gene, CDR1 is MGHDK and CDR2 is SYGVNS. CDR3 in amino acids: CASTGTMTQYGYTF. CDR3 DNA sequence: TGTGCCAGCACCGGGACAATGACGCAATATGGCTACACCTTC.

This clonotype was seen at least ten times. The chain employs TRBV7-9 and TRBJ2-5; D not resolved. CDR1 is SEHNR and CDR2 is FQNEAQ in the germline V gene (reference sequence). V lost 5 bases, J lost 4 bases, and 8 bases lay in between. The CDR3 is 12 amino acids. CDR3: CASSQGAETQYF. The CDR3 DNA reads as TGTGCCAGCAGCCAAGGTGCAGAGACCCAGTACTTC.